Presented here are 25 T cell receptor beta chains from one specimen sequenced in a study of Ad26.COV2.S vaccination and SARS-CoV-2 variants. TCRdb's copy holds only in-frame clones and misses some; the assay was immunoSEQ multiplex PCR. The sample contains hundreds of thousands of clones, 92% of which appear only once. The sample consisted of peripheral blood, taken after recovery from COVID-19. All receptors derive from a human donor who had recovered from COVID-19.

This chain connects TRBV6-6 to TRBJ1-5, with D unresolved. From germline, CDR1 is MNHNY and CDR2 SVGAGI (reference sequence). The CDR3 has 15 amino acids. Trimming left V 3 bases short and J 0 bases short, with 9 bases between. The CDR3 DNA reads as TGTGCCAGCAGTTATAGACACAGTAGCAATCAGCCCCAGCATTTT. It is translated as CASSYRHSSNQPQHF.

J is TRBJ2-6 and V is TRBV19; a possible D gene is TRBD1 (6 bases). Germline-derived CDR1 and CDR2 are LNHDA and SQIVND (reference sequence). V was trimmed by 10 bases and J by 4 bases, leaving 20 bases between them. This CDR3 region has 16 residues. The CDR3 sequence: CATHETGAAGANVLTF. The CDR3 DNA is TGTGCCACCCACGAGACAGGAGCGGCCGGGGCCAACGTCCTGACTTTC.

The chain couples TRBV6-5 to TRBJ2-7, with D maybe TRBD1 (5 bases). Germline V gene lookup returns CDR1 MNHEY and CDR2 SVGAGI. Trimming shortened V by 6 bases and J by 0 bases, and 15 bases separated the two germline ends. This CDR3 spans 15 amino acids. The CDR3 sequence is CASSVGQGASYEQYF. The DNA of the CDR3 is TGTGCCAGCAGCGTGGGCCAGGGCGCCTCCTACGAGCAGTACTTC.

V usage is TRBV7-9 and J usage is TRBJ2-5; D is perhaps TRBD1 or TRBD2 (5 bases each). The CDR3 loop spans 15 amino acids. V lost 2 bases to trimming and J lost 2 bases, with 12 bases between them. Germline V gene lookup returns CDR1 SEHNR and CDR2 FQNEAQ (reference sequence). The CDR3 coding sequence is TGTGCCAGCAGCTTACGGGACCTTGCTCAAGAGACCCAGTACTTC. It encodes CASSLRDLAQETQYF.

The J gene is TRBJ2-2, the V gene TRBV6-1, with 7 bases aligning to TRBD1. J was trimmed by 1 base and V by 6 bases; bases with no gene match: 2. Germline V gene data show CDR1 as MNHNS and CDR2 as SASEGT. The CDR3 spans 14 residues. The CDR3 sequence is CASRTGVNTGELFF. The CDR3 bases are TGTGCCAGCAGAACAGGGGTGAACACCGGGGAGCTGTTTTTT.

The CDR3 is CASSQMRNSPNSPLHF. The CDR3 nucleotides read TGTGCCAGCAGCCAAATGAGAAACAGTCCTAATTCACCCCTCCACTTT. The chain is built from TRBV3-1 (or the pseudogene TRBV3-2) and TRBJ1-6, with D unresolved. Germline loops: CDR1 LGHDT, CDR2 YNNKEL (reference sequence). The CDR3 is 16 amino acids. V lost 2 bases and J lost 6, with 14 bases in between.

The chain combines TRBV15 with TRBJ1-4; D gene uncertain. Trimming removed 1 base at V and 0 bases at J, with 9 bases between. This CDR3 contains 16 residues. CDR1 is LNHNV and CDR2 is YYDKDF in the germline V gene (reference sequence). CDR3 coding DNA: TGTGCCACCAGCAGAGCTCGCGGAGCAACTAATGAAAAACTGTTTTTT. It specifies CATSRARGATNEKLFF.

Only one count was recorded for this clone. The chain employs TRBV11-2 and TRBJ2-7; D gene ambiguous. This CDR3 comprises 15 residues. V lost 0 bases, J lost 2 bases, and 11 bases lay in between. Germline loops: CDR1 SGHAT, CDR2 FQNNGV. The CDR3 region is CASSLDGNSPYEQYF. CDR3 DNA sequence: TGTGCCAGCAGCTTAGATGGTAACTCACCCTACGAGCAGTACTTC.

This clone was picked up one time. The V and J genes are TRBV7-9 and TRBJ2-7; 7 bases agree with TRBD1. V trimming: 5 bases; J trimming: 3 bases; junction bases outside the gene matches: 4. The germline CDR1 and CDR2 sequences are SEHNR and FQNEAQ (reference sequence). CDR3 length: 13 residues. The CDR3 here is CASSRGQIYEQYF. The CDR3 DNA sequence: TGTGCCAGCAGCCGGGGACAGATCTACGAGCAGTACTTC.

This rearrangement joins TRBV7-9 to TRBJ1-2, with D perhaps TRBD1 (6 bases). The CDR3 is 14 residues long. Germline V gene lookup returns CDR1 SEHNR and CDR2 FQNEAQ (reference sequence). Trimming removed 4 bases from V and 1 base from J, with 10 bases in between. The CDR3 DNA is TGTGCCAGCAGCTGGGGGCTCCATAACTATGGCTACACCTTC. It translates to CASSWGLHNYGYTF.

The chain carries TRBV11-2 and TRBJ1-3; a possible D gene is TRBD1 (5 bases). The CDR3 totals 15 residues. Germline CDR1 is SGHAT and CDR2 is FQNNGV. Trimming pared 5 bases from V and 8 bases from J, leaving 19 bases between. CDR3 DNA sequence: TGTGCCAGCAGCGGCGGGACCGGGTCAGGTCACACCATATATTTT. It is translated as CASSGGTGSGHTIYF.

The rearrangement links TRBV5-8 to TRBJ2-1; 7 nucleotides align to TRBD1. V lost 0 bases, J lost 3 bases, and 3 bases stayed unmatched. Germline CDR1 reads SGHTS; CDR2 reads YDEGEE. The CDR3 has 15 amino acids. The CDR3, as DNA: TGTGCCAGCAGCTTGGGACAGGGTCGCTACAATGAGCAGTTCTTC. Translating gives CASSLGQGRYNEQFF.

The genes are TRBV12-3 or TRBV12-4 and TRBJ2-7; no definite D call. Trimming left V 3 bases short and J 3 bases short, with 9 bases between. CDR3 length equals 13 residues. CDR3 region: CASSFRWGYEQYF. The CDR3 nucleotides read TGTGCCAGCAGTTTTCGGTGGGGCTACGAGCAGTACTTC.

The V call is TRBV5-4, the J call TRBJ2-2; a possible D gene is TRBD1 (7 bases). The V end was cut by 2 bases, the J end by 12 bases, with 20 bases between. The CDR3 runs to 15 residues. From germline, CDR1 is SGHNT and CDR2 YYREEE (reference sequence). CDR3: CASSFGGQGGTQLFF. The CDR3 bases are TGTGCCAGCAGCTTCGGTGGCCAGGGGGGTACTCAGCTGTTTTTT.

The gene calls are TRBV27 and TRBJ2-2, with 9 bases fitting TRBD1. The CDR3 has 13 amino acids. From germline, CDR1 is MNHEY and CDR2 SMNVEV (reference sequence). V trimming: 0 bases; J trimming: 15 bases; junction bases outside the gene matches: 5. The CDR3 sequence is CASSLSGTGRVFF. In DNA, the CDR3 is TGTGCCAGCAGTTTATCAGGGACAGGGAGAGTGTTTTTT.

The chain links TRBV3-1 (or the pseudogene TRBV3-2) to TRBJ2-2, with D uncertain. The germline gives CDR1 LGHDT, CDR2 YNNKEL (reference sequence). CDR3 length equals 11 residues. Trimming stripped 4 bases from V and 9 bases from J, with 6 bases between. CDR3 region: CASSRSWELFF. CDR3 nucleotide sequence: TGTGCCAGCAGCCGTTCATGGGAGCTGTTTTTT.

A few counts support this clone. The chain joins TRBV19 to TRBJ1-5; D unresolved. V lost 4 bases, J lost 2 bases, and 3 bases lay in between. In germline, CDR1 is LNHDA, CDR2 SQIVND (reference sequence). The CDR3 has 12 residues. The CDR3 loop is CASSTGNQPQHF. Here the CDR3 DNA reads TGTGCCAGTAGTACGGGCAATCAGCCCCAGCATTTT.

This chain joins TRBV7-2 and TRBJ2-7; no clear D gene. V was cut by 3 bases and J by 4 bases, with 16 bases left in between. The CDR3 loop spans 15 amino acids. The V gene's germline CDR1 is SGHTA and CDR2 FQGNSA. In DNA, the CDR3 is TGTGCCAGCAGCTTCAACTCAAATCGACCGTACGAGCAGTACTTC. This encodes CASSFNSNRPYEQYF.

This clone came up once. The CDR3 protein is CASSTGTARGSQPQHF. The CDR3 DNA reads TGTGCCAGCAGTACCGGGACCGCCCGGGGGAGTCAGCCCCAGCATTTT. V is TRBV27 and J is TRBJ1-5; D is perhaps TRBD1 (5 bases). Germline V gene sequence: CDR1 MNHEY, CDR2 SMNVEV (reference sequence). The CDR3 runs to 16 residues. The V and J ends lost 5 bases and 6 bases respectively, with 20 bases between them.

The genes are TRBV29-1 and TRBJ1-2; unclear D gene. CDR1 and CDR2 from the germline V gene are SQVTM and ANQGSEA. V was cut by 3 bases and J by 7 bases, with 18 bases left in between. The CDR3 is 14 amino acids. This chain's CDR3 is CSVEAGELVGGYTF. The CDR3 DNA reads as TGCAGCGTTGAGGCAGGAGAGTTGGTAGGTGGCTACACCTTC.

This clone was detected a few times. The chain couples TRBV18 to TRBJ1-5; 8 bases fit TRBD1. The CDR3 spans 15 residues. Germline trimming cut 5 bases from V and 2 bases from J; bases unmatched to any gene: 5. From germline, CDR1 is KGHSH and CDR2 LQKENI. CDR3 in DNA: TGTGCCAGCTCAGACAGGGGAGGCGGCAATCAGCCCCAGCATTTT. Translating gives CASSDRGGGNQPQHF. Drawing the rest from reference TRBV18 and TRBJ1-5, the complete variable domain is NAGVMQNPRHLVRRRGQEARLRCSPMKGHSHVYWYRQLPEEGLKFMVYLQKENIIDESGMPKERFSAEFPKEGPSILRIQQVVRGDSAAYFCASSDRGGGNQPQHFGDGTRLSIL.

CDR3 loop: CASSRDRGAGNTIYF. The CDR3 DNA reads TGTGCCAGCAGCCGGGACAGGGGGGCTGGAAACACCATATATTTT. This sequence joins TRBV6-5 and TRBJ1-3; TRBD1 aligns across 11 bases. Trimming at V came to 6 bases and at J to 2 bases, leaving 3 bases not matched to a gene. The germline V gene encodes CDR1 MNHEY and CDR2 SVGAGI. This CDR3 has 15 amino acids.

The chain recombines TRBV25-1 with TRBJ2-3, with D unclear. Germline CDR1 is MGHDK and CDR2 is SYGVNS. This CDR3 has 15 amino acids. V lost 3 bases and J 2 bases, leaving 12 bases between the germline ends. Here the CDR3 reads CASSDFLGDTDTQYF. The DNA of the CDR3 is TGTGCCAGCAGTGATTTTTTGGGCGACACAGATACGCAGTATTTT.

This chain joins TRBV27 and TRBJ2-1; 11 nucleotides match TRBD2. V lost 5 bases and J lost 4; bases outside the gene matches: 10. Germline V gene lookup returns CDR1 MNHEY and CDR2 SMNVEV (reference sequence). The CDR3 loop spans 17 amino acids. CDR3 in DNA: TGTGCCAGCAGTGCCTACCCCGGGACTAGCGGATACAATGAGCAGTTCTTC. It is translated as CASSAYPGTSGYNEQFF.

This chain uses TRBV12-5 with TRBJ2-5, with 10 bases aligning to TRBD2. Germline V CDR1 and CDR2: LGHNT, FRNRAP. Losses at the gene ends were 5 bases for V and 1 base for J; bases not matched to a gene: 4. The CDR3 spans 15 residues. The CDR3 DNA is TGTGCTAGTGGTGCTAGCGGGGGCCTCCAAGAGACCCAGTACTTC. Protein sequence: CASGASGGLQETQYF. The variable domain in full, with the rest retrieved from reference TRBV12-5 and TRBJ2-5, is DARVTQTPRHKVTEMGQEVTMRCQPILGHNTVFWYRQTMMQGLELLAYFRNRAPLDDSGMPKDRFSAEMPDATLATLKIQPSEPRDSAVYFCASGASGGLQETQYFGPGTRLLVL.